Listed below are T cell receptor beta chains from one sample, sequenced in a study of blood T cells in healthy people across ages. TCRdb re-derived calls from the 5' RACE reads in MiXCR, one entry per CDR3 protein. Found here are fewer than 1,000,000 distinct CDR3 sequences, 46% of them singletons; the top ten hold around a sixth. The sample was blood. All receptors come from a man of 80 years or more in good health. The CDR3 runs from the conserved cysteine through the conserved F or W. D genes are given only for firm matches. Size is omitted from some rows. Given values are once, few, many or a class for expanded clones.

j_call v_call clone_size d_call cdr3_nt cdr3_aa
TRBJ2-2 TRBV10-3 NA TRBD1 TGTGCCACCAGGGAGAGGACAGGGATTACAGGGGAGCTGTTTTTT CATRERTGITGELFF
TRBJ2-1 TRBV28 NA TRBD1 TGTGCCAGCAACCCAGGGGGCGTGTCCCACAACAATGAGCAGTTCTTC CASNPGGVSHNNEQFF
TRBJ2-2 TRBV7-3 NA TRBD1 TGTGCCAGCAGCAAGGGGGCTGTCGGTGCCGGGGAGCTGTTTTTT CASSKGAVGAGELFF
TRBJ2-4 TRBV11-2 NA TRBD1 TGTGCCAGCCCAAGGACAGGGGCACTGGAACCAATAGCCAAAAACATTCAGTACTTC CASPRTGALEPIAKNIQYF
TRBJ2-7 TRBV5-1 NA TRBD2 TGCGCCAGCAGAGGGGATAGCGGGAGGACCTACGAGCAGTACTTC CASRGDSGRTYEQYF
TRBJ2-1 TRBV11-3 NA TRBD2 TGTGCCAGCAGCCCTCACACGACTAGCAGTGAGCAGTTCTTC CASSPHTTSSEQFF
TRBJ2-7 TRBV25-1 NA NA TGTGCCAGCAGTGAACAAAGGGGTCTGGGGACCTACGAGCAGTACTTC CASSEQRGLGTYEQYF
TRBJ2-7 TRBV6-1 NA NA TGTGCCAGCAGGGCGGGGACAGCCTACGAGCAGTACTTC CASRAGTAYEQYF
TRBJ1-2 TRBV20-1 NA NA TGCAGTGCGCCAGCGACCTTCCAGGGCTATGGCTACACCTTC CSAPATFQGYGYTF
TRBJ2-1 TRBV7-3 NA NA TGTGCCAGCAGCGCTGTAGGTGATGAGCAGTTCTTC CASSAVGDEQFF
TRBJ2-1 TRBV12-3/TRBV12-4 few NA TGTGCCAGCAGTTCCCGGACAGACAATGAGCAGTTCTTC CASSSRTDNEQFF
TRBJ2-2 TRBV12-3/TRBV12-4 many TRBD2 TGTGCCAGCATTCTAGCGGGAGGGCGTACCGGGGAGCTGTTTTTT CASILAGGRTGELFF
TRBJ1-5 TRBV2 NA NA TGTGCCAGCCGTCGGGTACATCAGCCCCAGCATTTT CASRRVHQPQHF
TRBJ2-1 TRBV9 NA TRBD2 TGTGCCAGCAGCGGACGGACTAGCGGTAAGAGCCCCTACAATGAGCAGTTCTTC CASSGRTSGKSPYNEQFF
TRBJ2-1 TRBV30 NA TRBD1 TGTGCCTGCCCTTCGGGACAGGGGAGAAGGGAGCAGTTCTTC CACPSGQGRREQFF
TRBJ2-7 TRBV7-2 many TRBD2 TGTGCCAGCAGCACCAGACTAGCGGGACCCGTGGGAGAGCAGTACTTC CASSTRLAGPVGEQYF
TRBJ2-3 TRBV7-8 NA TRBD2 TGTGCCAGCAGCTTAGCTCCTAGCGGGAGGGCCGGAGATACGCAGTATTTT CASSLAPSGRAGDTQYF
TRBJ2-1 TRBV5-1 NA TRBD2 TGCGCCAGCAGCTTGACGGGACTAGTGAACTACAATGAGCAGTTCTTC CASSLTGLVNYNEQFF
TRBJ1-6 TRBV7-3 NA NA TGTGCCAGCAGCTTATCGGGGGCCGGAGCTTTTAATTCACCCCTCCACTTT CASSLSGAGAFNSPLHF
TRBJ1-5 TRBV7-2 NA TRBD1 TGTGCCAGCAGCGAAAGGACAGGCCCCAATCAGCCCCAGCATTTT CASSERTGPNQPQHF
TRBJ2-7 TRBV20-1 NA NA TGCAGTGCTAGAGATGGCCTCAGAACCTACGAGCAGTACTTC CSARDGLRTYEQYF
TRBJ2-7 TRBV29-1 NA TRBD1 TGCAGCGTTGGGGACAGCTACGAGCAGTACTTC CSVGDSYEQYF
TRBJ2-2 TRBV12-3/TRBV12-4 few NA TGTGCCAGCAGTTTTCCGGGTAACGCACTCACCGGGGAGCTGTTTTTT CASSFPGNALTGELFF
TRBJ1-2 TRBV5-1 NA NA TGCGCCAGCAGCAACCGGGACATTAACTATGGCTACACCTTC CASSNRDINYGYTF
TRBJ2-5 TRBV15 NA NA TGTGCCACCAGCAGAGATTCGGCTAGTTGGGAGACCCAGTACTTC CATSRDSASWETQYF
TRBJ2-1 TRBV9 NA TRBD1 TGTGCCAGCAGCGTAACAGGGGGCGATGAGGCCCAGTTCTTC CASSVTGGDEAQFF
TRBJ2-4 TRBV13 few TRBD2 TGTGCCAGCAGCTTGGTCACTAGCGGAAACATTCAGTACTTC CASSLVTSGNIQYF
TRBJ2-3 TRBV20-1 few NA TGCAGTGCTAGAGAGTTTAGGGGGAGGGCCGCCGGAGGCACAGATACGCAGTATTTT CSAREFRGRAAGGTDTQYF
TRBJ2-7 TRBV12-3/TRBV12-4 NA NA TGTGCCAGCAGTTTTCGCCCCGACAGAAAATTCCTCTACGAGCAGTACTTC CASSFRPDRKFLYEQYF
TRBJ2-3 TRBV9 few TRBD2 TGTGCCAGCAGCGTAGCCAATAGCGGGAGTGATACGCAGTATTTT CASSVANSGSDTQYF
TRBJ1-3 TRBV5-1 NA NA TGCGCCAGCACCAATTTCAATTCCTCTGGAAACACCATATATTTT CASTNFNSSGNTIYF
TRBJ2-3 TRBV25-1 NA NA TGTGCCAGCAGTGAATGGGGGCCCGATACGCAGTATTTT CASSEWGPDTQYF
TRBJ2-3 TRBV4-2 NA TRBD2 TGTGCCAGCAGCCAAGCTTCTAGCGGAGGAGGCACAGATACGCAGTATTTT CASSQASSGGGTDTQYF
TRBJ2-3 TRBV11-2 NA NA TGTGCCAGCAGCCAGCAAGACCCAGATACGCAGTATTTT CASSQQDPDTQYF
TRBJ2-7 TRBV7-3 NA NA TGTGCCAGCAGCTTATTTGGCGGTTCCTCCTACGAGCAGTACTTC CASSLFGGSSYEQYF
TRBJ2-1 TRBV7-9 few NA TGTGCCAGCAGCTTAGTCAGACCGGGAGATGAGCAGTTCTTC CASSLVRPGDEQFF
TRBJ2-1 TRBV20-1 NA TRBD2 TGCAGTGCTAGTGGGCCTAGCGGGACCGATGAGCAGTTCTTC CSASGPSGTDEQFF
TRBJ2-3 TRBV24-1 NA TRBD2 TGTGCCACCAGTGACCACATCCCACTAGCGGGAGGGATAGATACGCAGTATTTT CATSDHIPLAGGIDTQYF
TRBJ2-7 TRBV5-1 NA TRBD1 TGCGCCAGCAGCTACCTCGGGACAGGGGGCGGCGAGCAGTACTTC CASSYLGTGGGEQYF
TRBJ1-4 TRBV25-1 NA NA TGTGCCAGCAGTGATCAGGGGAGGGACACTAATGAAAAACTGTTTTTT CASSDQGRDTNEKLFF
TRBJ1-1 TRBV7-2 NA NA TGTGCCAGCAGCTTGGGGGCCTCGGGCACTGAAGCTTTCTTT CASSLGASGTEAFF
TRBJ2-2 TRBV11-3 NA TRBD2 TGTGCCAGCACCCTACCGGGACTAGCAAACACCGGGGAGCTGTTTTTT CASTLPGLANTGELFF
TRBJ2-5 TRBV7-2 NA NA TGTGCCAGCAGCGGAAGACAGGGCGGGGGAGAGACCCAGTACTTC CASSGRQGGGETQYF
TRBJ1-2 TRBV6-6 NA TRBD1 TGTGCCAGCACCCCAGATAGGGGGCGAAATTGGGGCTACACCTTC CASTPDRGRNWGYTF
TRBJ2-1 TRBV4-2 NA TRBD1 TGTGCCAGCAGCCAAGGTCAGGGGGCGTTCAATGAGCAGTTCTTC CASSQGQGAFNEQFF
TRBJ2-1 TRBV15 few NA TGTGCCACCAGCTTCCGGAGCTCCTACAATGAGCAGTTCTTC CATSFRSSYNEQFF
TRBJ1-4 TRBV11-2 NA NA TGTGCCAGCAGCCGAACAGGGTGGGCTAATGAAAAACTGTTTTTT CASSRTGWANEKLFF
TRBJ2-3 TRBV5-1 NA TRBD1 TGCGCCAGCAGCTACAACAGGGGCGGGACAGATACGCAGTATTTT CASSYNRGGTDTQYF
TRBJ2-7 TRBV3-1 many TRBD2 TGTGCCAGCAGCCTCGGGGGGAGAGCGGGAGAGCTCTACGAGCAGTACTTC CASSLGGRAGELYEQYF
TRBJ2-3 TRBV20-1 many NA TGCAGTGGTATGCGACTGGAGGATACGCAGTATTTT CSGMRLEDTQYF
TRBJ1-2 TRBV2 few NA TGTGCCAGCAGTGGCAGGGGCTCGGATGGCTACACCTTC CASSGRGSDGYTF
TRBJ2-1 TRBV2 NA NA TGTGCCGGCTCAAGCGGACCCGTGAATGAGCGGTTCTTC CAGSSGPVNERFF
TRBJ2-1 TRBV28 NA TRBD2 TGTGCCAGCAGACAGGGGAGACTAGCGGCCTACAATGAGCAGTTCTTC CASRQGRLAAYNEQFF
TRBJ2-2 TRBV12-3/TRBV12-4 many TRBD1 TGTGCCAGCAGTTTGACAGGGCTCACCGGGGAGCTGTTTTTT CASSLTGLTGELFF